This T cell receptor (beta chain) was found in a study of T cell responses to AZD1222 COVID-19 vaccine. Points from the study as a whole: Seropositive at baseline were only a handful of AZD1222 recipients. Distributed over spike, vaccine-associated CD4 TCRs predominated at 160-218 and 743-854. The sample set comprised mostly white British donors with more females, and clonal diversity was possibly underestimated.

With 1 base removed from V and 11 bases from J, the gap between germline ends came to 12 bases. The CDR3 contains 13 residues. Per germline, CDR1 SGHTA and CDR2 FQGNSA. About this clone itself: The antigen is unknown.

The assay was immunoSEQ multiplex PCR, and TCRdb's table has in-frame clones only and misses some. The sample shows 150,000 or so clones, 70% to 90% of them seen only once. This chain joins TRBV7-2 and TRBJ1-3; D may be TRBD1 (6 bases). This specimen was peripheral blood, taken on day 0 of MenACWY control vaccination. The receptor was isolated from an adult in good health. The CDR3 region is CASSLEARGAIYF. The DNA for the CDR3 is TGTGCCAGCAGCTTAGAGGCGAGGGGGGCCATATATTTT.